This TCR beta chain is drawn from a study of Ad26.COV2.S vaccination and SARS-CoV-2 variants. Study-level points and caveats: In TCR breadth and depth analyses, total T cell responses may have been underestimated.

Regarding this clone: Its antigen remains unknown.

With V trimmed by 3 bases and J by 3 bases, 5 bases remained unmatched. This CDR3 region has 14 residues. Per the germline V gene, CDR1 is SGHTA and CDR2 is FQGNSA. Documented treatment: some 19 received Ad26.COV2.S at low or high dose, single or two shots; several received placebo; per-sample allocation not given. Samples were taken on day 63 after the first vaccine or placebo injection. This adult donor, from Boston, was 18-55 years old. Repertoires were generated with immunoSEQ multiplex PCR, while TCRdb's copy carries only in-frame clones and drops some. Altogether about 680,000 clones are present, about 89% being singletons, with the ten largest covering nearly 1.5%.

The material was peripheral blood, obtained in a trial of Ad26.COV2.S vaccine versus placebo. This clonotype was obtained from a person aged 18 to 65 who received the Ad26.COV2.S COVID-19 vaccine or a placebo. J is TRBJ2-7 and V is TRBV7-2; 7 bases map to TRBD2. CDR3 DNA: TGTGCCAGCAGCTTGTCGCGGGGGATCTACGAGCAGTACTTC. Protein product: CASSLSRGIYEQYF. Combining the CDR3 with reference TRBV7-2 and TRBJ2-7 gives the whole variable domain GAGVSQSPSNKVTEKGKDVELRCDPISGHTALYWYRQSLGQGLEFLIYFQGNSAPDKSGLPSDRFSAERTGGSVSTLTIQRTQQEDSAVYLCASSLSRGIYEQYFGPGTRLTVT.